A single sample is the source of the 23 T cell receptor beta chains below, sequenced in a study of synovial regulatory T cells in juvenile arthritis. Study results and limitations: TCR diversity was lower in inflammation-associated blood Treg cells than in other blood Treg cells.

Their antigens are not known. Repertoires were generated with immunoSEQ multiplex PCR, while TCRdb's copy carries only in-frame clones and drops some. Its clone listing holds over a thousand clones. Sequenced input: Treg cells from blood. Indicated subset: HLA-DR+ inflammation-associated blood Treg cells. The receptors stem from a donor aged 2-29 years with juvenile idiopathic arthritis.

This clone is medium-sized (0.01 to 0.1%) by frequency. The genes are TRBV19 and TRBJ2-2. The length of the CDR3 is 15 residues. Only the protein is available. The germline V gene encodes CDR1 LNHDA and CDR2 SQIVND (reference sequence). The CDR3 here is CATRIGTRNTGELFF.

Frequency places this clone as medium-sized (0.01 to 0.1%). The chain carries TRBV11-2 and TRBJ2-3; as DNA is missing, the TRBD2 call by TCRdb cannot be tested. The CDR3 length is 14 residues. The DNA is not on file. Germline V CDR1 and CDR2: SGHAT, FQNNGV. The CDR3 loop is CASSPTSVGDTQYF.

Considering frequency, this clone is medium-sized. The chain recombines TRBV11-2 with TRBJ1-1; no DNA is available, so the TRBD1 call from TCRdb remains unchecked. The CDR3 consists of 17 residues. DNA is not on record. The germline V gene has CDR1 SGHAT and CDR2 FQNNGV. The CDR3 loop reads CASSLRQSATLFTEAFF.

This clone is called large based on its frequency. The V and J genes are TRBV10-3 and TRBJ1-6; TCRdb selects TRBD1, and the lack of DNA leaves this call unchecked. This CDR3 region has 14 residues. There is no recorded DNA. The germline gives CDR1 ENHRY, CDR2 SYGVKD. CDR3 in amino acids: CAISYGTGDSPLHF.

By frequency, this clone registers medium-sized. The CDR3 reads CASSIGGAEHSIAYEQYF. This chain uses TRBV19 with TRBJ2-7; checking the TCRdb D call of TRBD2 is not possible without DNA. The CDR3 sequence is 18 residues long. The record lacks a DNA sequence. CDR1 is LNHDA and CDR2 is SQIVND in the germline V gene (reference sequence).

This clone counts as medium-sized by frequency. CDR3 in amino acids: CASSQVGQGYYGYTF. The chain is built from TRBV4-3 and TRBJ1-2; TCRdb calls TRBD1, which cannot be checked without DNA. CDR1 is LGHNA, CDR2 YSLEER, per germline. CDR3 size: 15 residues. The nucleotide record is missing.

Considering frequency, this clone is medium-sized (0.01 to 0.1%). The chain recombines TRBV28 with TRBJ2-3. Germline V gene lookup returns CDR1 MDHEN and CDR2 SYDVKM. The CDR3 consists of 16 residues. The coding DNA is unavailable. CDR3 sequence: CASSLLDLLNTDTQYF.

Considering frequency, this clone is medium-sized. The V gene is TRBV10-3, the J gene TRBJ2-7; TCRdb selects TRBD1, and the lack of DNA leaves this call unchecked. The germline V gene has CDR1 ENHRY and CDR2 SYGVKD. The CDR3 covers 13 residues. Only the protein is available. The chain's CDR3 is CAISPDRGYEQYF.

This clone shows up as medium-sized by frequency. CDR3 sequence reads: CASSWGVSSGRGSDTQYF. This chain uses TRBV5-6 with TRBJ2-3; the D call from TCRdb, TRBD2, cannot be confirmed without DNA. The CDR3 contains 18 residues. No DNA has been recorded. CDR1 and CDR2 (germline): SGHDT, YYEEEE.

According to its frequency, this clone is medium-sized (0.01 to 0.1%). The rearrangement links TRBV5-1 to TRBJ2-4; the TCRdb D gene call, TRBD1, has no DNA to confirm it. The germline CDR1 and CDR2 sequences are SGHRS and YFSETQ. This CDR3 is built from 17 residues. No DNA was logged. The CDR3 loop is CASSLAVGVLAKNIQYF.

Judged by frequency, this clone is medium-sized. The chain employs TRBV15 and TRBJ2-7; checking the TCRdb D call of TRBD2 is not possible without DNA. This CDR3 has 14 amino acids. DNA for this receptor is not on file. CDR1 and CDR2 from the germline V gene are LNHNV and YYDKDF (reference sequence). The CDR3: CATSVRTSGYEQYF.

This clone is called medium-sized based on its frequency. The chain recombines TRBV12-5 with TRBJ2-2; lacking DNA, the TRBD2 call made by TCRdb goes unchecked. Germline V gives CDR1 LGHNT, CDR2 FRNRAP. This CDR3 has 13 amino acids. DNA is not on record. This CDR3 is CASGLVRAGELFF. The variable domain in full, completed from reference TRBV12-5 and TRBJ2-2, reads DARVTQTPRHKVTEMGQEVTMRCQPILGHNTVFWYRQTMMQGLELLAYFRNRAPLDDSGMPKDRFSAEMPDATLATLKIQPSEPRDSAVYFCASGLVRAGELFFGEGSRLTVL.

Judged by frequency, this clone is large. The chain recombines TRBV7-9 with TRBJ2-6; no DNA is available, so the TRBD2 call from TCRdb remains unchecked. The germline CDR1 and CDR2 sequences are SEHNR and FQNEAQ (reference sequence). CDR3 length equals 19 residues. No DNA is listed. The CDR3 loop is CASSLAVTSGDFGANVLTF.

By frequency, this clone registers large. The chain employs TRBV20-1 and TRBJ2-5; the D call from TCRdb, TRBD2, cannot be confirmed without DNA. In germline, CDR1 is DFQATT, CDR2 SNEGSKA (reference sequence). This CDR3 comprises 11 residues. A DNA sequence was not provided. CDR3 in amino acids: CSATRGETQYF.

This clone registers medium-sized by frequency. J is TRBJ1-1 and V is TRBV19; TCRdb returns TRBD1, unconfirmable since there is no DNA. The CDR3 is made up of 15 amino acids. No coding sequence is recorded. Germline assignment: CDR1 LNHDA and CDR2 SQIVND (reference sequence). The CDR3 spells CASSVTGPLDTEAFF. Complete variable domain (other parts from reference TRBV19 and TRBJ1-1): DGGITQSPKYLFRKEGQNVTLSCEQNLNHDAMYWYRQDPGQGLRLIYYSQIVNDFQKGDIAEGYSVSREKKESFPLTVTSAQKNPTAFYLCASSVTGPLDTEAFFGQGTRLTVV.

This clone is called medium-sized based on its frequency. The chain joins TRBV7-2 to TRBJ1-1. The CDR3 contains 13 residues. DNA is not on record. Germline V gene sequence: CDR1 SGHTA, CDR2 FQGNSA. The CDR3 loop reads CASSPRVNTEAFF.

This clone is deemed medium-sized by its frequency. The chain carries TRBV2 and TRBJ2-2; the D call of TRBD1 rests on TCRdb alone, since no DNA is present to check it. The CDR3 is 17 amino acids. The DNA is not on file. In germline, CDR1 is SNHLY, CDR2 FYNNEI. The CDR3 here is CASRTLDRGRLTGELFF.

This clone shows up as medium-sized by frequency. V gene TRBV7-6 combines with J gene TRBJ2-7; absent DNA, TCRdb's TRBD1 call cannot be checked. CDR1 is SGHVS and CDR2 is FNYEAQ in the germline V gene. This CDR3 is 15 amino acids long. No DNA is recorded. The CDR3 loop reads CASSGGTGQTYEQYF.

Frequency places this clone as medium-sized (0.01 to 0.1%). The rearrangement links TRBV23-1 to TRBJ1-4. TRBV23-1 counts as an open reading frame of uncertain function. This CDR3 is 16 amino acids long. No DNA is recorded. CDR3 protein: CASSHIGGRPNRLLFF.

In terms of frequency, this clone is medium-sized (0.01 to 0.1%). The chain employs TRBV14 and TRBJ1-1; TCRdb selects TRBD1, and the lack of DNA leaves this call unchecked. CDR1 is SGHDN, CDR2 FVKESK, per germline. This CDR3 has 13 residues. The record lacks a DNA sequence. The CDR3 spells CASSPNMNTEAFF.

According to its frequency, this clone is medium-sized. CDR3 protein: CSVELGDTGSYEQYF. The genes are TRBV29-1 and TRBJ2-7; TCRdb's D call, TRBD1, is unchecked because there is no DNA. Germline lookup yields CDR1 SQVTM and CDR2 ANQGSEA. CDR3 length: 15 amino acids. Only the protein is available.

Its frequency marks this clone as medium-sized. The chain carries TRBV27 and TRBJ2-1; there is no DNA to check the TCRdb D call of TRBD2. The germline gives CDR1 MNHEY, CDR2 SMNVEV (reference sequence). The CDR3 sequence is 15 residues long. There is no recorded DNA. CDR3 sequence reads: CASSLRGSSYNEQFF.

Frequency places this clone as medium-sized. The CDR3 protein is CASDRGTGVFYGYTF. The V call is TRBV9, the J call TRBJ1-2; TCRdb selects TRBD1, and the lack of DNA leaves this call unchecked. The CDR3 totals 15 residues. DNA for this receptor is not on file. Germline V CDR1 and CDR2: SGDLS, YYNGEE.